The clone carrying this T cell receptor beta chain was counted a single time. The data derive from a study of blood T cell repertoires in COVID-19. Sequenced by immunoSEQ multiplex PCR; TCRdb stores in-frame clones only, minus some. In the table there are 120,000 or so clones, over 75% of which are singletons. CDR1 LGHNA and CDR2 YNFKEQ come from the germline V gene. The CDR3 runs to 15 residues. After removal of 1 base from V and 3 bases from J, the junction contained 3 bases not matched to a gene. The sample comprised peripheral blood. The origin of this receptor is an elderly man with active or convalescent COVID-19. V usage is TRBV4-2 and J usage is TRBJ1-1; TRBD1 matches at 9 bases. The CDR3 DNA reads TGTGCCAGCAGCCAAGGGGGACAGGGACACACTGAAGCTTTCTTT. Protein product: CASSQGGQGHTEAFF.